The entry below describes one TCR beta chain. These data originate in a study of blood T cell repertoires in COVID-19. Some clones are missing from TCRdb's copy, which holds only in-frame ones; the method was immunoSEQ multiplex PCR. The sample yields nearly 350,000 clones, under 95% seen once. The V gene lost 5 bases and the J gene lost 4 bases, with 17 bases spanning the gap. Germline lookup yields CDR1 SGHNT and CDR2 YENEEA. This CDR3 comprises 15 residues. The receptor was isolated from a woman under 30 who had recovered from COVID-19. What was sequenced was peripheral blood. The chain combines TRBV11-3 with TRBJ1-1; perhaps TRBD1 as D (5 bases). The CDR3 sequence is CASSRRQGSGTEAFF. CDR3 DNA sequence: TGTGCCAGCAGCCGGCGGCAGGGTTCGGGCACTGAAGCTTTCTTT.